The source of this TCR beta chain is a study of CD8+CD57+ T cells in acquired aplastic anemia. Background on the study: When averaged, DNA from sorted CD4+ and CD8+ cells came to about 2.9 ug.

The CDR3 contains 16 residues. Germline V gene sequence: CDR1 SGDLS, CDR2 YYNGEE. Trimming removed 4 bases from V and 4 bases from J; junction bases left unmatched: 11. Patients sequenced had flow cytometry evidence of CD8+CD57+ cell expansion. At blood sampling, none of the patients had yet received therapy. Turning to this clonotype: Its antigen is not identified.

The study, taken as a whole, reports: Patients versus controls showed no significant CD8+ Simpson's diversity difference.

CDR3 and TCR beta VDJ profiling relied on genomic DNA as the template. TCRdb re-called the reads through MiXCR, storing one row per CDR3 protein. The sample includes around 290,000 distinct CDR3 sequences, approximately 57% of them seen just once. This sequence joins TRBV9 and TRBJ2-1, with TRBD1 matching over 7 bases. This receptor was identified in a human donor with aplastic anemia. The sequencing sample was made of sorted CD4+, CD8+, or CD8+CD57+ T cells (not recorded which) from PBMCs. The CDR3: CASSPRGGQKYNEQFF. The CDR3 region has the DNA TGTGCCAGCAGCCCCCGAGGGGGACAGAAATACAATGAGCAGTTCTTC.